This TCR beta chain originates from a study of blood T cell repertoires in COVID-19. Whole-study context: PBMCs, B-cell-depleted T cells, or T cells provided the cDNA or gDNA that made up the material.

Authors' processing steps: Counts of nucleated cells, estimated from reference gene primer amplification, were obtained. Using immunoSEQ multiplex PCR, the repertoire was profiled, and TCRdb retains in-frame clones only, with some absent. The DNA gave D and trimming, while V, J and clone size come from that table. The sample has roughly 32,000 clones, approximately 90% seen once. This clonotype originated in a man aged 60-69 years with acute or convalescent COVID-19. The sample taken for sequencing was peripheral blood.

CDR3 residues: CASSQSQGFYYEQYF. Written as DNA, the CDR3 is TGTGCCAGCAGTCAGAGCCAGGGGTTTTACTACGAGCAGTACTTC. The chain combines TRBV11-2 with TRBJ2-7; possibly TRBD1 for D (6 bases). In germline, CDR1 is SGHAT, CDR2 FQNNGV. This CDR3 spans 15 amino acids. V lost 6 bases, J lost 3 bases, and 18 bases lay in between.